A selection of T cell receptor beta chains follows, all from one sample in a study of breast tumors, draining lymph nodes, adjacent tissues. TCRdb recomputed calls from the multiplex PCR reads with MiXCR, one row per CDR3 protein. The repertoire has 15,000 to 20,000 distinct CDR3 sequences, around 58% of them found once; the top ten carry approximately 18%. Sequencing was performed on tumor-adjacent breast tissue. These receptor sequences come from a female donor with breast cancer. Some clones in this sample may be carry-over from other donors' samples. The conserved cysteine and the conserved F or W are not part of the CDR3 here. Clone size is given for some rows only: seen once, a few or many times, or a class if the clone is expanded.

V | size | CDR3
TRBV2 | once | ASSTWDREINGYT
TRBV13 | - | ASSLGRGRGTDTQY
TRBV29-1 | few | SVASGGDYGYT
TRBV24-1 | - | ATSDSDRRAQH
TRBV7-2 | - | ASTVTEAGGPQTQY
TRBV19 | - | ASSRQGLTPDEQF
TRBV4-1 | - | ASSQDGQRNSPLH
TRBV7-9 | - | ASSHLDHYEQY
TRBV2 | once | ASIGQGGSQEQY
TRBV18 | many | ASSPSGVDTQY
TRBV20-1 | - | SAGTHNEQF
TRBV7-6 | large | ASSSGTEDSPLH
TRBV9 | - | ASSSTGGAGGYT
TRBV19 | - | ASSVRGRGASGYGYT
TRBV20-1 | - | GALTGVNGST
TRBV20-1 | - | SARRGLEQS
TRBV5-1 | - | ASSLPGTGARGYT
TRBV20-1 | - | SASSGILGNEQF
TRBV10-2 | - | ASSELGTSGRAAYYEQY
TRBV12-3/TRBV12-4 | - | ASSPTGGGQPQH
TRBV5-1 | medium-sized | ASSLPDPNEKLF
TRBV2 | - | ASSFDYEQY
TRBV5-1 | - | ASSLGGPLYEQY
TRBV9 | - | ASSVGAYSEDTQY
TRBV20-1 | - | SARGESGRHYEQY
TRBV29-1 | - | SVEEAGGRRTGELF
TRBV7-2 | - | ASSRTSGYNEQF
TRBV2 | - | ATLAVAGGYT
TRBV12-3/TRBV12-4 | few | ASSDRDGGYT
TRBV11-2 | medium-sized | ASSLSTSSSYEQY
TRBV19 | - | ASSIPRRDNQPQH
TRBV18 | many | ASSPGQGRIQPQH
TRBV2 | once | ASKNSDSYNEQF
TRBV6-5 | medium-sized | ASSLGASLKGYGYT
TRBV24-1 | - | ATRGQIESGTDTQY
TRBV25-1 | - | ASSITGTGEKLF
TRBV20-1 | - | SARRTGDGYEQY
TRBV7-9 | - | ASSLVGQGFGYEQY
TRBV7-6 | - | ASSLDGTSGREQS
TRBV20-1 | - | RAGQGAYNTGELF
TRBV2 | - | ASSESRGEQF
TRBV30 | medium-sized | AWGTGDSYEQY
TRBV6-1 | medium-sized | ASRTGGNQPQH
TRBV10-2 | - | ASSPWDGSSYEQY
TRBV19 | - | ASSIGDRATYEQY
TRBV11-2 | few | ASSLDSGYEQY
TRBV2 | once | ASSESLIPTQY
TRBV7-6 | medium-sized | ASSLDQVDNSPLH
TRBV6-2/TRBV6-3 | - | ASSSAQGSGNTIY
TRBV4-2 | - | ASSQESSPRTDTQY
TRBV12-3/TRBV12-4 | many | ASSFAPEQKNSPLH
TRBV5-4 | few | ASSIGGRLDNEQF
TRBV2 | - | ASSPTGGSHSPLH
TRBV5-1 | many | ASSLSRVPDTQY
TRBV20-1 | many | SAPPGGGNTEAF
TRBV12-3/TRBV12-4 | - | ASSSGQGGRSGANVLT